A single T cell receptor (beta chain) is shown here with its context. Its antigen is still unknown. These data belong to a study of blood T cells in healthy people across ages. With a J-beta primer mix and a sample-barcoded 5' primer, a second PCR ran about 7 to 11 cycles. TCRdb reprocessed the 5' RACE reads with MiXCR, giving one entry per CDR3 protein. This table holds some 860,000 distinct CDR3 sequences, roughly 56% found once. Germline V gene lookup returns CDR1 LGHNA and CDR2 YSLEER. This CDR3 contains 17 residues. The V and J ends lost 1 base and 3 bases, in that order; junction bases with no gene match: 8. Broader study findings: Leaving the PBMCs unsorted stopped any conclusive comparison of naive versus antigen-experienced cells. Naive T cell percentage showed a strong correlation with TCR beta diversity.

Donor samples were obtained from healthy Caucasian individuals from Russia, aged 6 to 90. Per sample, a minimum of 6.5 million PBMCs were isolated. This clonotype originated in a man aged 40-50 years in good health. This sequence joins TRBV4-3 and TRBJ2-3; 9 bases are a match to TRBD2. Input material: blood. In DNA form, the CDR3 reads TGCGCCAGCAGCCAAGTGGTAGCGGGAGACTCAACAGATACGCAGTATTTT. It specifies CASSQVVAGDSTDTQYF.